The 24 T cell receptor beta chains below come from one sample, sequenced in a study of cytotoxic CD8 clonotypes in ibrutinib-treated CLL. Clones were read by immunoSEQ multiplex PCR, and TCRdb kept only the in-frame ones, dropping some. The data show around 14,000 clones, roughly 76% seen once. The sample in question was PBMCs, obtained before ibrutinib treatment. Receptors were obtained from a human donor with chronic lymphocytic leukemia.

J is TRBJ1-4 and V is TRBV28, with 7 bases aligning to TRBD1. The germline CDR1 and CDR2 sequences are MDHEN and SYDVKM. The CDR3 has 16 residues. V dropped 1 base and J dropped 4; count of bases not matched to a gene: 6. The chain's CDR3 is CASSLSPGQSNEKLFF. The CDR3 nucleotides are TGTGCCAGCAGTTTATCTCCGGGACAGAGTAATGAAAAACTGTTTTTT.

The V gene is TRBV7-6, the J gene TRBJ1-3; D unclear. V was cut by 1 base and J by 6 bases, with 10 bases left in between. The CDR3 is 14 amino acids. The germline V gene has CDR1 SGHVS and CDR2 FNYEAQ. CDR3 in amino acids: CASSLVGLENTIYF. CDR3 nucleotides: TGTGCCAGCAGCTTAGTGGGTTTGGAAAACACCATATATTTT.

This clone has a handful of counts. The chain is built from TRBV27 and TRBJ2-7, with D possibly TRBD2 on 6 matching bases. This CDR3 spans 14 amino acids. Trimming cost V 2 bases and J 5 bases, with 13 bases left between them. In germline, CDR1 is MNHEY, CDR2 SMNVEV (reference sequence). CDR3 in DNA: TGTGCCAGCAGTTTAGGGCAGGGAGGCAACGAGCAGTACTTC. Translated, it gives CASSLGQGGNEQYF.

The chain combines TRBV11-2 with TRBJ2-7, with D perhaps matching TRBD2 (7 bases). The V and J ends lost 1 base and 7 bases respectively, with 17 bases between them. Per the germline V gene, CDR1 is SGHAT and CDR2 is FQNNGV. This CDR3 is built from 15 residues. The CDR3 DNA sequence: TGTGCCAGCAGCTTAGGGTGGGAGGGGACAAGAGAGCAGTACTTC. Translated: CASSLGWEGTREQYF.

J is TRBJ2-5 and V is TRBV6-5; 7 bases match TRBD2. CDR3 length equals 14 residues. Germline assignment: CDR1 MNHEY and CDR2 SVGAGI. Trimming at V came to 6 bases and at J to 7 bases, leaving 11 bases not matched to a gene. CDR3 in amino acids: CASRETGSGPTQYF. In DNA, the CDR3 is TGTGCCAGCAGAGAAACAGGTAGCGGGCCGACCCAGTACTTC.

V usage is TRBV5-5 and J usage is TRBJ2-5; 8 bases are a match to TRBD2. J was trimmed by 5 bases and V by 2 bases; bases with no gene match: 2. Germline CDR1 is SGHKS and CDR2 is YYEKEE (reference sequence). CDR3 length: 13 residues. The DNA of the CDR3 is TGTGCCAGCAGCTTCCCGGGGGGGGAGACCCAGTACTTC. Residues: CASSFPGGETQYF.

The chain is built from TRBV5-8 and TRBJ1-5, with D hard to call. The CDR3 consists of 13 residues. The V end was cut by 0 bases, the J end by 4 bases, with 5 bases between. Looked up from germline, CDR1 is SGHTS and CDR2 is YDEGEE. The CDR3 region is CASSLGLNQPQHF. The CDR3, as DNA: TGTGCCAGCAGCTTGGGGCTAAATCAGCCCCAGCATTTT.

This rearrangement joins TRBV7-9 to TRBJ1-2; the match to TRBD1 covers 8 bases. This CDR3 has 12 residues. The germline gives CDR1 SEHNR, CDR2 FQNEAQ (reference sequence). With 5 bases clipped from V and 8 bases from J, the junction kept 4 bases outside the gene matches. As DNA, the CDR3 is TGTGCCAGCAGCGAGACAGGGGACGGCTACACCTTC. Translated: CASSETGDGYTF.

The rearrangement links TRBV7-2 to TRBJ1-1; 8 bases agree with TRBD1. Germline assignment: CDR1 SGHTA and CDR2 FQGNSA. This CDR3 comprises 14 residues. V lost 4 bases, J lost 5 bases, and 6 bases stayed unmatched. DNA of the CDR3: TGTGCCAGCAGCTCAAGGACAGGGAAAACTGAAGCTTTCTTT. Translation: CASSSRTGKTEAFF.

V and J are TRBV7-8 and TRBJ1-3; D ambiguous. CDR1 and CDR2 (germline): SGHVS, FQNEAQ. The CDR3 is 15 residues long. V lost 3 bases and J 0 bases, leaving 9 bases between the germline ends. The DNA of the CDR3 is TGTGCCAGCAGCTTTAGCGGGATCTCTGGAAACACCATATATTTT. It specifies CASSFSGISGNTIYF.

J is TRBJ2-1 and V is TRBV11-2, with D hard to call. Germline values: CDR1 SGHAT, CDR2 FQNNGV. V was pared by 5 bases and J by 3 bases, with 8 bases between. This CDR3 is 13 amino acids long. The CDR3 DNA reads TGTGCCAGCAGCCCTAGAGGCTACAATGAGCAGTTCTTC. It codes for CASSPRGYNEQFF.

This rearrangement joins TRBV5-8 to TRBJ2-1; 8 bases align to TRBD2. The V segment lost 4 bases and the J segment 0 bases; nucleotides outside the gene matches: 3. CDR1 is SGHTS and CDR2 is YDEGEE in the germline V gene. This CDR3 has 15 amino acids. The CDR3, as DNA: TGTGCCAGCAGCCCTCTAGCGGGCTCCTACAATGAGCAGTTCTTC. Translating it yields CASSPLAGSYNEQFF. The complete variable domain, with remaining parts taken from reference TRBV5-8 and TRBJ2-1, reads EAGVTQSPTHLIKTRGQQATLRCSPISGHTSVYWYQQALGLGLQFLLWYDEGEERNRGNFPPRFSGRQFPNYSSELNVNALELEDSALYLCASSPLAGSYNEQFFGPGTRLTVL.

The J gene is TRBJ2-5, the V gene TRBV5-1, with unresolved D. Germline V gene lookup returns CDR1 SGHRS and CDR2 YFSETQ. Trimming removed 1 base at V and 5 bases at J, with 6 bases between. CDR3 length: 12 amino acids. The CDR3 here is CASSLLSETQYF. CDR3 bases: TGCGCCAGCAGCTTGCTTTCCGAGACCCAGTACTTC.

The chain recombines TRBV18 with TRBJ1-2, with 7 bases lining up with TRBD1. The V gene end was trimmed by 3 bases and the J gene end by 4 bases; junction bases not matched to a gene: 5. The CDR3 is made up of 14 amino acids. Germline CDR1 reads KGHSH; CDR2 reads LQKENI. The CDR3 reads CASSPGQTIYGYTF. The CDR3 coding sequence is TGTGCCAGCTCACCGGGACAGACCATCTATGGCTACACCTTC.

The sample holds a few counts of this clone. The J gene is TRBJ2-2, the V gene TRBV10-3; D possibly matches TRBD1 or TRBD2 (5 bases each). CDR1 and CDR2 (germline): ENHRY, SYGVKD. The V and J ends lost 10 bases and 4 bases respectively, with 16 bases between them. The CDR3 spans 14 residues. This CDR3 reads CATVNSGGTGELFF. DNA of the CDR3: TGTGCCACCGTAAACAGTGGGGGCACCGGGGAGCTGTTTTTT.

CDR3 bases: TGTGCCTGGAGGCACAGGTTCCGCATGAACACTGAAGCTTTCTTT. Translating it yields CAWRHRFRMNTEAFF. This chain joins TRBV30 and TRBJ1-1, with D maybe TRBD1 (5 bases). Germline-derived CDR1 and CDR2 are GTSNPN and SVGIG (reference sequence). The CDR3 spans 15 residues. V lost 3 bases, J lost 0 bases, and 14 bases lay in between.

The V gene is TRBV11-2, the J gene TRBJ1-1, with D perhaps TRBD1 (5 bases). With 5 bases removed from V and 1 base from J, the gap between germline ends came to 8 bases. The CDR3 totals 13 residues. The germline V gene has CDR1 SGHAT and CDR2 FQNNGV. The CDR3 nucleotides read TGTGCCAGCAGCGAAACAGGGAACACTGAAGCTTTCTTT. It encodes CASSETGNTEAFF.

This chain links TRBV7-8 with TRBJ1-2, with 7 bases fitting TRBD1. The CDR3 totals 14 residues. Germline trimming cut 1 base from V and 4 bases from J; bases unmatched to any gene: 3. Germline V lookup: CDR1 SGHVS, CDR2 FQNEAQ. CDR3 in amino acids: CASSLVGTAYGYTF. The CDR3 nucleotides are TGTGCCAGCAGCTTAGTGGGGACAGCCTATGGCTACACCTTC.

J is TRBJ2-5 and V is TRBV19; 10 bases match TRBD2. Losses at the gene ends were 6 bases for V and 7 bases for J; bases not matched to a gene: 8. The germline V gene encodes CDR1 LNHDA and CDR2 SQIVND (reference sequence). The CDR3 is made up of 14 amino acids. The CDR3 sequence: CASSPSGGRGTQYF. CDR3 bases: TGTGCCAGTAGCCCTAGCGGGGGCAGGGGGACCCAGTACTTC.

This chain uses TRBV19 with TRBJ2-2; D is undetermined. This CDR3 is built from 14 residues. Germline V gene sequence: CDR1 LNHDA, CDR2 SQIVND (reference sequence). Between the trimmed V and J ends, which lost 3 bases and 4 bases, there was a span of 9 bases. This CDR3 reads CASSIQHGTGELFF. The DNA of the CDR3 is TGTGCCAGTAGTATCCAGCACGGCACCGGGGAGCTGTTTTTT.

The CDR3 bases are TGTGCCAGCGCAACCAGTCTAGCGGGGGCGCAGTATTTT. Amino acid sequence: CASATSLAGAQYF. The chain employs TRBV6-4 and TRBJ2-3, with 10 bases identical to TRBD2. The trim removed 8 bases at V and 10 bases at J, leaving 9 bases unmatched. From germline, CDR1 is MRHNA and CDR2 SNTAGT. The CDR3 spans 13 residues.

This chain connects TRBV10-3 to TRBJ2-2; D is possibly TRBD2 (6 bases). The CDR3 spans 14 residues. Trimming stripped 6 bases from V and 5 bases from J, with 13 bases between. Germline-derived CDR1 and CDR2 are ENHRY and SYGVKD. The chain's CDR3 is CAIRPGLATGELFF. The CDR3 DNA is TGTGCCATCAGGCCGGGACTCGCGACCGGGGAGCTGTTTTTT.

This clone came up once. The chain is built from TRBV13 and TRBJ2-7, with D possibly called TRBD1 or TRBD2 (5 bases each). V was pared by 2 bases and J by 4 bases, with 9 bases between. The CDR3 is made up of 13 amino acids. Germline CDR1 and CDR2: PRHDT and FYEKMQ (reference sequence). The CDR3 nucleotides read TGTGCCAGCAGCTTATGGGACGGTTACGAGCAGTACTTC. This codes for CASSLWDGYEQYF.

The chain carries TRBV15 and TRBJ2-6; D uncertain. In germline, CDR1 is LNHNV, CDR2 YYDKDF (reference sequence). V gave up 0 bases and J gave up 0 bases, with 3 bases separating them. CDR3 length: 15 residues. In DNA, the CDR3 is TGTGCCACCAGCAGAGAGGGCTCTGGGGCCAACGTCCTGACTTTC. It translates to CATSREGSGANVLTF.